This passage covers 2 T cell receptor beta chains from one sample sequenced in a study of CD8 T cells in ankylosing spondylitis. Each CDR3 protein is one row after TCRdb ran MiXCR on the 5' RACE reads. The sample contains under 300,000 distinct CDR3 sequences, about a sixth of which appear only once. Sequencing used blood, either unsorted or a sorted T cell fraction (not recorded which). The receptors here all came from a male donor with ankylosing spondylitis or in good health (not recorded which).

J is TRBJ2-3 and V is TRBV5-1, with D perhaps matching TRBD1 (6 bases). The germline V and J ends were trimmed by 3 bases and 2 bases, with 13 bases remaining between them. CDR3 length: 15 residues. CDR1 and CDR2 from the germline V gene are SGHRS and YFSETQ. CDR3: CASSSGRDITDTQYF. The DNA for the CDR3 is TGCGCCAGCAGCTCTGGACGGGACATCACAGATACGCAGTATTTT.

The V and J genes are TRBV11-2 and TRBJ2-1; D unclear. The germline gives CDR1 SGHAT, CDR2 FQNNGV. V was pared by 0 bases and J by 5 bases, with 2 bases between. The CDR3 loop spans 12 amino acids. DNA of the CDR3: TGTGCCAGCAGCTTAGATAACAATGAGCAGTTCTTC. Residues: CASSLDNNEQFF.